The rows below give T cell receptor beta chains drawn from one sample of a study of blood T cell repertoires in COVID-19. TCRdb's table, derived via immunoSEQ multiplex PCR, lists solely in-frame clones and lacks some. The sample has about 75,000 clones, 75% to 85% seen once. The sequenced material came from peripheral blood. The receptors stem from a woman of 80 years or more with active or convalescent COVID-19. The CDR3 runs from the conserved cysteine through the conserved F or W. The D gene is left open where the match is weak. Some rows mark clone size as missing; the rest say once, few, many or name a class of expanded clone.

D	J	size	V	CDR3	DNA
TRBD1	TRBJ1-1	-	TRBV27	CASSWDRVNTEAFF	TGTGCCAGCAGCTGGGACAGGGTGAACACTGAAGCTTTCTTT
-	TRBJ2-7	few	TRBV4-2	CASSQGALSTEQYF	TGTGCCAGCAGCCAAGGGGCATTGTCAACCGAGCAGTACTTC
TRBD1	TRBJ2-7	-	TRBV5-5	CASRFSPGTGVSQYF	TGTGCCAGCAGATTCTCCCCCGGGACAGGGGTTAGTCAGTACTTC
-	TRBJ2-1	once	TRBV18	CASSPTGPSSYNEQFF	TGTGCCAGCTCCCCTACGGGTCCGAGCTCCTACAATGAGCAGTTCTTC
-	TRBJ2-3	-	TRBV7-8	CASRVSRGRGVPLTDTQYF	TGTGCCAGCAGGGTTAGCCGGGGGAGAGGGGTTCCTCTCACAGATACGCAGTATTTT
TRBD1	TRBJ1-5	-	TRBV19	CASSTLDRGDNQPQHF	TGTGCCAGTAGTACCCTTGACAGGGGGGACAATCAGCCCCAGCATTTT
TRBD1	TRBJ1-5	-	TRBV24-1	CATSAPGGSGNQPQHF	TGTGCCACCAGTGCCCCAGGGGGCTCTGGCAATCAGCCCCAGCATTTT
-	TRBJ1-5	-	TRBV30	CAWSGDPREAQHF	TGTGCCTGGAGTGGGGACCCCCGGGAGGCCCAGCATTTT
TRBD1	TRBJ1-1	-	TRBV10-3	CAISRTGTEAFF	TGTGCCATCAGCAGGACAGGTACTGAAGCTTTCTTT
TRBD1	TRBJ2-5	-	TRBV2	CASRGDSDQETQYF	TGTGCCAGCAGGGGGGACAGCGATCAAGAGACCCAGTACTTC
-	TRBJ2-7	once	TRBV2	CASTTSSSYEQYF	TGTGCCAGTACCACTTCGAGCTCCTACGAGCAGTACTTC
-	TRBJ1-2	-	TRBV11-2	CASSFSGASGYTF	TGTGCCAGCAGCTTCTCAGGGGCGTCTGGCTACACCTTC
-	TRBJ1-1	few	TRBV19	CASSPNPYREIEAFF	TGTGCCAGTAGCCCCAATCCATACAGGGAGATTGAAGCTTTCTTT
TRBD1	TRBJ2-5	-	TRBV5-1	CASSADRAGETQYF	TGCGCCAGCAGCGCGGACAGGGCAGGAGAGACCCAGTACTTC
TRBD1	TRBJ1-1	-	TRBV5-4	CASRSDRAFNQAFF	TGTGCCAGCAGGTCCGACAGGGCATTTAATCAAGCTTTCTTT
-	TRBJ1-5	-	TRBV7-2	CASSHGARGVRQPQHF	TGTGCCAGCAGCCACGGTGCCCGGGGAGTCAGGCAGCCCCAGCATTTT
TRBD1	TRBJ1-5	-	TRBV19	CASSHLTGQGRDQPQHF	TGTGCCAGTAGCCATCTAACAGGACAGGGTCGGGATCAGCCCCAGCATTTT